This T cell receptor beta chain derives from a study of T cells in Graves' hyperthyroidism and ophthalmopathy. Overall study results and limits: For ophthalmopathy, model prediction preceded onset by a median about 6 months. Blood held most thyroid clonotypes expanded above 0.001 frequency.

Exclusion of a patient resulted from uncontrolled infection, other autoimmune disease, pregnancy or lactation. This clonotype has a count of ten or more. Its antigen is unidentified. The germline V gene encodes CDR1 LGHNA and CDR2 YSLEER. J lost 8 bases, V lost 1 base, and 6 bases had no gene match. The CDR3 contains 15 residues. Researchers took RNA transcripts and amplified the TCR beta CDR3 regions from them. RT-PCR in the first round (using the HTBI primer set) targeted the TCR CDR3. TCRdb re-derived calls from the multiplex PCR reads in MiXCR, one entry per CDR3 protein. This sample has roughly 200,000 distinct CDR3 sequences; about 17% occur once, and the top ten carry over 35%.

J is TRBJ1-2 and V is TRBV4-3; 11 nucleotides agree with TRBD1. The material sequenced was blood. This receptor was obtained from a man aged 35-49 years with Graves' hyperthyroidism. This chain's CDR3 is CASSQVGQGARGYTF. The CDR3, as DNA: TGCGCCAGCAGCCAAGTTGGACAGGGGGCTCGCGGCTACACCTTC.